The rows below give T cell receptor beta chains drawn from one sample of a study of glioma-infiltrating T cells. Each CDR3 protein is one row after TCRdb ran MiXCR on the multiplex PCR reads. The data hold 100,000 to 150,000 distinct CDR3 sequences, with approximately 25% observed a single time. The sequenced sample was glioma tissue, nonneoplastic brain tissue, or PBMCs (not recorded which). The source is a human donor with low-grade glioma or glioblastoma, undergoing nonglioma brain surgery, or in good health (not recorded which). The CDR3 runs from the conserved cysteine through the conserved F or W. D genes are given only for firm matches. Expanded clones are given a class, and other clones once, few, many or no size at all.

J gene	V gene	D gene	clone size	CDR3 DNA	CDR3 protein
TRBJ1-2	TRBV3-1	TRBD1	many	TGTGCCAGCAGCCAAACAGGGGCCCCGACTAACTATGGCTACACCTTC	CASSQTGAPTNYGYTF
TRBJ2-7	TRBV25-1	-	many	TGTGCCAGCAGGGACAGCGGCGGTATCTACGAGCAGTACTTC	CASRDSGGIYEQYF
TRBJ2-3	TRBV4-1	-	many	TGCGCCAGCAGCCCGAGGCAGGACACAGATACGCAGTATTTT	CASSPRQDTDTQYF
TRBJ1-2	TRBV2	-	few	TGTGCCAGCAGTGAAAATGGGGGAATCGGCTATGGCTACACCTTC	CASSENGGIGYGYTF
TRBJ1-1	TRBV7-2	-	many	TGTGCCAGCAGCTTATCGACAGGCGTATCGGAAGCTTTCTTT	CASSLSTGVSEAFF
TRBJ1-1	TRBV4-1	-	many	TGCGCCAGCAGCCGGCGGGGGACGGGGAACACTGAAGCTTTCTTT	CASSRRGTGNTEAFF
TRBJ2-3	TRBV7-9	-	-	TGTGCCAGCCGCCTCGTATCCACAGATACGCAGTATTTT	CASRLVSTDTQYF
TRBJ1-2	TRBV6-1	-	many	TGTGCCAGCAGTTCCCACGACGGCCCGAGATACACCTTC	CASSSHDGPRYTF
TRBJ2-5	TRBV6-1	TRBD1	medium-sized	TGTGCCAGCAGTCTCGACAGGGGACTCCAAGAGACCCAGTACTTC	CASSLDRGLQETQYF
TRBJ1-2	TRBV7-9	-	-	TGTGCCAGCAGCTCTCAGGACAAAACCTATGGCTACACCTTC	CASSSQDKTYGYTF
TRBJ1-1	TRBV29-1	-	-	TGCAGCATTGCAGGGGCAATGAACACTGAAGCTTTCTTT	CSIAGAMNTEAFF
TRBJ2-7	TRBV2	-	many	TGTGCCAGCAGAGGTCCCAGTAGTTGGGACGAGCAGTACTTC	CASRGPSSWDEQYF
TRBJ1-3	TRBV6-2/TRBV6-3	TRBD1	-	TGTGCCAGCAGTTACTCGATGGGACAGATAAACACCGTATATTTT	CASSYSMGQINTVYF
TRBJ2-1	TRBV6-1	-	many	TGTGCCAGCAGTAGAGCTGGACTCCTGAGCGGGAATGAGCAGTTCTTC	CASSRAGLLSGNEQFF
TRBJ2-7	TRBV5-4	TRBD2	few	TGTGCCAGCAGCTTGTCTAGCGGGCCGGCCTACGAGCAGTACTTC	CASSLSSGPAYEQYF
TRBJ2-5	TRBV25-1	-	-	TGTGCCAGCAGTTCAACAGGAGTCGGAGGGACCCAGTACTTC	CASSSTGVGGTQYF
TRBJ2-3	TRBV29-1	-	-	TGCAGCGTTGTAAGCGTGCAGGGCAGCACAGATACGCAGTATTTT	CSVVSVQGSTDTQYF
TRBJ1-1	TRBV10-3	-	many	TGTGCCATCAGTGAGTCTAGGACAGCCATGAACACTGAAGCTTTCTTT	CAISESRTAMNTEAFF
TRBJ2-5	TRBV5-1	-	-	TGCGCCAGCAGCTCTGGGACGGGTGGAGAGACCCAGTACTTC	CASSSGTGGETQYF
TRBJ2-7	TRBV7-2	-	many	TGTGCCAGCAGCTTAGTGGCTCAAACCTACGAGCAGTACTTC	CASSLVAQTYEQYF
TRBJ1-5	TRBV11-2	-	many	TGTGCCAGCAGCCGCCGTCCCGGACAGAGCGAGCTTCGGCCCCAGCATTTT	CASSRRPGQSELRPQHF
TRBJ2-1	TRBV14	-	many	TGTGCCAGCAGTTCGGGACTCACTAAACAGCAGTTCTTC	CASSSGLTKQQFF
TRBJ1-1	TRBV19	-	many	TGTGCCAGCCAAAGTCAGGGTTGGACTGAAGCTTTCTTT	CASQSQGWTEAFF
TRBJ2-4	TRBV4-1	-	few	TGCGCCAGCAGCCAAGGGACGAGGGACATTCAGTACTTC	CASSQGTRDIQYF
TRBJ2-1	TRBV29-1	-	few	TGCAGCGTTCTGACAGCCTTAGGGACTCCCATGAACAATGAGCAGTTCTTC	CSVLTALGTPMNNEQFF